The 8 T cell receptor beta chains given below trace back to one sample, sequenced in a study of blood T cell repertoires in COVID-19. Assay used: immunoSEQ multiplex PCR; TCRdb lists only in-frame clones, some missing. This table has 110,000 to 150,000 clones, around nine tenths appearing once. The sequenced sample was peripheral blood. The receptors come from a man aged 55 to 70 with active or convalescent COVID-19.

The rearrangement joins TRBV27 to TRBJ1-5, with 10 bases lining up with TRBD1. Looked up from germline, CDR1 is MNHEY and CDR2 is SMNVEV (reference sequence). This CDR3 comprises 13 residues. The J segment lost 6 bases and the V segment lost 5 bases, leaving 1 base of the junction unmatched. CDR3 region: CASSGDRGQPQHF. In nucleotides, the CDR3 is TGTGCCAGCAGTGGGGACAGGGGTCAGCCCCAGCATTTT.

This clone turned up a few times. The chain carries TRBV9 and TRBJ1-6; maybe TRBD1 (5 bases). The V end lost 7 bases, the J end lost 7 bases, and 18 bases lay between the germline ends. The CDR3 is 15 residues long. Germline V gene sequence: CDR1 SGDLS, CDR2 YYNGEE. The CDR3 nucleotides read TGTGCCAGCGCCGGGGGGGTCTCCGTCAATTCACCCCTCCACTTT. Its protein is CASAGGVSVNSPLHF. The full variable domain, completed using reference TRBV9 and TRBJ1-6, is DSGVTQTPKHLITATGQRVTLRCSPRSGDLSVYWYQQSLDQGLQFLIQYYNGEERAKGNILERFSAQQFPDLHSELNLSSLELGDSALYFCASAGGVSVNSPLHFGNGTRLTVT.

J is TRBJ2-1 and V is TRBV7-2; 8 bases agree with TRBD2. Trimming took 4 bases from V and 8 from J; bases not matched to a gene: 7. The CDR3 covers 14 residues. Per germline, CDR1 SGHTA and CDR2 FQGNSA. As DNA, the CDR3 is TGTGCCAGCAGCTCCGGGACTAGTTCCCATGAGCAGTTCTTC. It encodes CASSSGTSSHEQFF.

In this sample, this clone turned up once. This chain connects TRBV18 to TRBJ2-5, with D possibly matching TRBD2 (5 bases). The CDR3 consists of 13 residues. The germline CDR1 and CDR2 sequences are KGHSH and LQKENI. Trimming cost V 4 bases and J 1 base, with 7 bases left between them. The CDR3 nucleotides read TGTGCCAGCTCACGACTATCCCAAGAGACCCAGTACTTC. It is translated as CASSRLSQETQYF.

The chain joins TRBV5-1 to TRBJ1-2; TRBD1 agrees at 7 bases. The CDR3 totals 15 residues. J was trimmed by 3 bases and V by 0 bases; bases with no gene match: 5. CDR1 and CDR2 (germline): SGHRS, YFSETQ. Here the CDR3 reads CASSLGPGGDYGYTF. The CDR3 DNA is TGCGCCAGCAGCTTGGGTCCAGGGGGAGACTATGGCTACACCTTC.

The chain carries TRBV5-1 and TRBJ2-7; 8 nucleotides align to TRBD1. Trimming removed 2 bases from V and 1 base from J; junction bases left unmatched: 5. This CDR3 region has 15 residues. Germline V gives CDR1 SGHRS, CDR2 YFSETQ. The CDR3 reads CASSLGDRTSYEQYF. CDR3 sequence (DNA): TGCGCCAGCAGCTTAGGGGACAGGACGTCCTACGAGCAGTACTTC. Complete variable domain (other parts from reference TRBV5-1 and TRBJ2-7): KAGVTQTPRYLIKTRGQQVTLSCSPISGHRSVSWYQQTPGQGLQFLFEYFSETQRNKGNFPGRFSGRQFSNSRSEMNVSTLELGDSALYLCASSLGDRTSYEQYFGPGTRLTVT.

This chain uses TRBV25-1 with TRBJ1-5; 8 bases map to TRBD1. Germline CDR1 reads MGHDK; CDR2 reads SYGVNS. The CDR3 runs 15 residues. V lost 4 bases and J lost 4; bases outside the gene matches: 6. CDR3 DNA: TGTGCCAGCAGTGGCAGGGGGCGCGAAAATCAGCCCCAGCATTTT. Protein product: CASSGRGRENQPQHF.

The chain recombines TRBV24-1 with TRBJ2-2; 9 nucleotides line up with TRBD1. With V trimmed by 0 bases and J by 14 bases, 6 bases remained unmatched. The CDR3 totals 14 residues. CDR1 is KGHDR and CDR2 is SFDVKD in the germline V gene. In nucleotides, the CDR3 is TGTGCCACCAGTGATTTGGACGGGACAGGGCAACTGTTTTTT. Translated: CATSDLDGTGQLFF.